This record looks at one T cell receptor beta chain sequence and its context. There is no known antigen for this receptor. No base-level quality is on record; no much larger clone is a single base apart. This specimen belongs to a study of OX40 agonist ivuxolimab in advanced cancers. Study-level background: Ivuxolimab was a fully human IgG2 agonistic monoclonal antibody targeting the costimulatory receptor OX40 (CD134). Intravenous ivuxolimab was administered to patients every 2 weeks at six dose levels: 0.01, 0.1, 0.3, 1.5, 3 and 10 mg/kg. Of the approximately 54 dose-escalation patients, hepatocellular carcinoma was present in approximately 20, melanoma in approximately 15, renal cell carcinoma in 9 and head and neck cancer in 9. The dose-escalation cohort was 82.7% male with a mean age of roughly 60 years, ranging from 23 to 79. Prior anti-PD-1, anti-PD-L1 or anti-CTLA-4 therapy was permitted, and checkpoint inhibitors had been received by approximately 39% of dose-escalation patients. Partial responses were achieved by three dose-escalation patients, of whom one had hepatocellular carcinoma and two had cutaneous melanoma. The purpose of peripheral TCRbeta sequencing was to test whether ivuxolimab changed TCR sequence diversity and led to clonal T-cell expansion. The paper describes the monotherapy dose-escalation part (N ≈ 49 patients) of the phase I trial of ivuxolimab. The paper as a whole reports these results and caveats: After ivuxolimab, CD8+ T cells had more expanded clones than CD4+ T cells on average. Partial responders in the 0.1-3.0 mg/kg groups had among the lowest normalized peripheral clonal expansion, especially among CD8+ T cells. Which antigens the clonally expanded peripheral T cells were specific for was not determined. At doses of 0.1 to 3.0 mg/kg, clonal expansion of both CD4+ and CD8+ T cells in blood was seen between baseline and week 6. Low levels of normalized T-cell clonal expansion were also seen in some patients who did not respond.

The germline V end is reduced by 8 bases and the J end by 5 bases; junction bases left unmatched: 5. Including cysteine and phenylalanine, the CDR3 has 15 amino acids. The read is trimmed to its CDR3 DNA, 45 bases read in frame from base 1. CDR1 and CDR2 (SNHLY, FYNNEI) derive from the germline V gene. Genomic DNA was isolated from the sorted cells so that the TCRbeta CDR3 region could be sequenced. The immunoSEQ Assay was used to sequence the TCRbeta CDR3 regions. TCRdb re-hosts the immuneACCESS table, in-frame sequences only. Its copies lack some clones; in the studies checked, an unresolved V gene accounts for under half of them, and the cause for the rest is not known. This sample lists tens of thousands of clones; approximately 75% were detected once. The top ten constitute roughly 0.69% of the sample. The trial excluded patients who had a history of autoimmune disease or who were on systemic immunosuppression. In every dose cohort, peripheral blood was drawn for TCR sequencing at baseline, cycle 4 day 1, and cycle 7 day 1. The samples were taken from a phase I, first-in-human, multicenter, open-label dose-escalation trial of ivuxolimab. Adults with locally advanced or metastatic melanoma, renal cell carcinoma, hepatocellular carcinoma or head and neck squamous cell carcinoma were enrolled in the trial. Before TCR sequencing, CD4+ and CD8+ T cells were separately sorted from peripheral blood.

Recombination connected TRBV2 to TRBJ2-5; a stretch of 16 junction bases matches TRBD2. Here the sequenced sample was CD4+ or CD8+ T cells sorted from blood, taken in a trial of the OX40 agonist ivuxolimab. The clonotype was recovered from an adult with an advanced solid tumor such as melanoma, head and neck, liver or kidney cancer. CDR3 protein: CASQGLAGGRETQYF. The sequenced DNA: TGTGCCAGCCAGGGACTAGCGGGGGGGCGGGAGACCCAGTACTTC.